A single sample is the source of the 14 T cell receptor beta chains below, sequenced in a study of blood T cell repertoires in COVID-19. Sequencing was performed with immunoSEQ multiplex PCR; in TCRdb, only in-frame clones are kept and a portion is missing. The sample carries hundreds of thousands of clones, about 90% recorded once. The sample consisted of PBMCs or T cells enriched from blood (not recorded which). The receptors stem from a young woman who had recovered from COVID-19.

The rearrangement joins TRBV9 to TRBJ2-3; D is perhaps TRBD1 (5 bases). V was pared by 4 bases and J by 7 bases, with 13 bases between. CDR3 length: 13 residues. CDR1 and CDR2 from the germline V gene are SGDLS and YYNGEE. CDR3 sequence (DNA): TGTGCCAGCAGCCCTGCCTCAGGGAATACGCAGTATTTT. Amino acid sequence: CASSPASGNTQYF.

The genes are TRBV12-3 or TRBV12-4 and TRBJ1-1; D is possibly TRBD1 (5 bases). This CDR3 contains 13 residues. Trimming pared 5 bases from V and 1 base from J, leaving 8 bases between. The CDR3 spells CASSQGQNTEAFF. The CDR3 DNA is TGTGCCAGCAGTCAAGGACAGAACACTGAAGCTTTCTTT.

The V and J genes are TRBV19 and TRBJ2-6; TRBD1 agrees at 7 bases. CDR1 and CDR2 (germline): LNHDA, SQIVND (reference sequence). The CDR3 is 17 residues long. Losses at the gene ends were 2 bases for V and 2 bases for J; bases not matched to a gene: 6. The CDR3 DNA follows: TGTGCCAGTAGTATAACAGGGGTAGTCGCTGGGGCCAACGTCCTGACTTTC. Its translation: CASSITGVVAGANVLTF.

The V call is TRBV6-2 or TRBV6-3, the J call TRBJ1-2, with D unclear. Per germline, CDR1 MNHEY and CDR2 SVGEGT. CDR3 length: 15 residues. Trimming stripped 0 bases from V and 2 bases from J, with 10 bases between. CDR3 in DNA: TGTGCCAGCAGTTACTCAATTGGAGGAAACTATGGCTACACCTTC. This codes for CASSYSIGGNYGYTF.

The chain uses TRBV6-6 and TRBJ1-5; D may be TRBD1 (5 bases). The CDR3 has 16 residues. Trimming pared 5 bases from V and 0 bases from J, leaving 14 bases between. In germline, CDR1 is MNHNY, CDR2 SVGAGI (reference sequence). CDR3 sequence reads: CASSATETYSNQPQHF. CDR3 nucleotides: TGTGCCAGCAGTGCGACAGAAACATATAGCAATCAGCCCCAGCATTTT.

The rearrangement uses TRBV10-1 and TRBJ2-2; 7 nucleotides line up with TRBD1. The CDR3 consists of 16 residues. The J segment lost 1 base and the V segment lost 6 bases, leaving 8 bases of the junction unmatched. The germline gives CDR1 WNHNN, CDR2 SYGVQD (reference sequence). The CDR3 nucleotides are TGCGCCAGCAGCGTCCGGGACAGTAAGAACACCGGGGAGCTGTTTTTT. It specifies CASSVRDSKNTGELFF.

The chain carries TRBV15 and TRBJ2-2, with TRBD2 identical over 9 bases. Trimming removed 6 bases from V and 2 bases from J; junction bases left unmatched: 1. The germline V gene has CDR1 LNHNV and CDR2 YYDKDF (reference sequence). CDR3 size: 14 residues. CDR3 protein: CATRTSGNTGELFF. The CDR3 DNA is TGTGCCACCAGGACTAGCGGTAACACCGGGGAGCTGTTTTTT.

The J gene is TRBJ1-2, the V gene TRBV10-3; 11 bases are shared with TRBD1. This CDR3 contains 15 residues. Germline values: CDR1 ENHRY, CDR2 SYGVKD. The J segment lost 8 bases and the V segment lost 4 bases, leaving 9 bases of the junction unmatched. CDR3 amino acids: CAISGGQGALEGYTF. CDR3 coding DNA: TGTGCCATCAGTGGCGGACAGGGGGCACTGGAGGGCTACACCTTC.

This chain links TRBV14 with TRBJ2-1; the D gene is possibly TRBD1 (6 bases). Germline lookup yields CDR1 SGHDN and CDR2 FVKESK. The CDR3 covers 20 residues. Trimming left V 0 bases short and J 4 bases short, with 25 bases between. CDR3 in amino acids: CASSQDQGPPLFRTYNEQFF. The CDR3 nucleotides read TGTGCCAGCAGCCAAGATCAGGGGCCCCCGCTTTTTCGAACTTACAATGAGCAGTTCTTC.

The chain has TRBV14 and TRBJ1-2, with D possibly TRBD1 on 5 matching bases. The germline gives CDR1 SGHDN, CDR2 FVKESK. V was cut by 3 bases and J by 4 bases, with 15 bases left in between. This CDR3 is 15 amino acids long. The CDR3 DNA follows: TGTGCCAGCAGCCAGTGGGGGAGGGAACGCTATGGCTACACCTTC. Residues: CASSQWGRERYGYTF.

This clone has a single count. This sequence joins TRBV4-1 and TRBJ1-5; TRBD1 agrees at 10 bases. The CDR3 has 17 residues. The trim removed 1 base at V and 3 bases at J, leaving 6 bases unmatched. CDR1 and CDR2 from the germline V gene are MGHRA and YSYEKL. The CDR3 DNA reads as TGCGCCAGCAGCCAAGTTATGGGACAGGGGTACAATCAGCCCCAGCATTTT. Amino acid sequence: CASSQVMGQGYNQPQHF.

The chain recombines TRBV10-3 with TRBJ2-3; 8 bases match TRBD1. The CDR3 is 14 amino acids. V trimming: 4 bases; J trimming: 3 bases; junction bases outside the gene matches: 3. Germline V gene sequence: CDR1 ENHRY, CDR2 SYGVKD. Written as DNA, the CDR3 is TGTGCCATCAGTGCGACAGGGGAGACAGATACGCAGTATTTT. It is translated as CAISATGETDTQYF.

About this clone itself: Other DNA sequences within the sample encode an identical CDR3. V is TRBV5-5 and J is TRBJ1-1; a possible D gene is TRBD1 (5 bases). Trimming left V 4 bases short and J 3 bases short, with 13 bases between. Germline V gene lookup returns CDR1 SGHKS and CDR2 YYEKEE (reference sequence). This CDR3 is 14 amino acids long. The CDR3 sequence: CASSLRGSDTEAFF. The DNA for the CDR3 is TGTGCCAGCAGCCTTCGGGGGAGTGACACTGAAGCTTTCTTT.

The chain is built from TRBV5-1 and TRBJ2-1; 8 bases align to TRBD2. Germline CDR1 SGHRS, CDR2 YFSETQ. This CDR3 is 16 amino acids long. J lost 6 bases, V lost 0 bases, and 8 bases had no gene match. CDR3 DNA: TGCGCCAGCAGCTTGGCGGGGACTAGTAGAGGCAATGAGCAGTTCTTC. Protein: CASSLAGTSRGNEQFF.